Detailed here is one T cell receptor beta chain. Germline CDR1 reads SGHRS; CDR2 reads YFSETQ. V lost 8 bases, J lost 4 bases, and 18 bases lay in between. This CDR3 has 14 amino acids. The source of the sample is a study of shared clonotypes between healthy human individuals. Clones were read by immunoSEQ multiplex PCR, and TCRdb kept only the in-frame ones, dropping some. This sample has approximately 1.1 million clones; 75% to 80% occur once, and the top ten carry 0.5% to 0.6%. The specimen sequenced was memory CD4+ T cells from PBMCs. Subset noted: CD45RA-negative fraction. The rearrangement uses TRBV5-1 and TRBJ1-1, with D maybe TRBD1 (5 bases). The sequence was collected from a man in his late teens or twenties in good health. Some clones in this sample may be carry-over from other donors' samples. The CDR3 region is CASTLGHGGTEAFF. CDR3 DNA: TGCGCCAGTACGCTAGGGCATGGGGGCACTGAAGCTTTCTTT.